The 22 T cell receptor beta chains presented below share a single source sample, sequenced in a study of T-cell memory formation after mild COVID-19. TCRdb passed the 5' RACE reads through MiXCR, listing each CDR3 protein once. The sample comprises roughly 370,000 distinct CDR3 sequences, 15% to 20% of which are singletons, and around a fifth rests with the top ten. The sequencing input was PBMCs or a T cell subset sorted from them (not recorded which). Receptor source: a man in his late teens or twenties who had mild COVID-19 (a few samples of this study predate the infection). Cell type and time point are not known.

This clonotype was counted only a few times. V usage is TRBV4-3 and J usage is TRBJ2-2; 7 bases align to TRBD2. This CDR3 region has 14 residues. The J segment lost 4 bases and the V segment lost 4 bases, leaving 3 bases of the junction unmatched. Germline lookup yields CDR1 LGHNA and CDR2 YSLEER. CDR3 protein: CASSRGGTTGELFF. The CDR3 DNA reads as TGCGCCAGCAGCCGGGGGGGGACCACCGGGGAGCTGTTTTTT.

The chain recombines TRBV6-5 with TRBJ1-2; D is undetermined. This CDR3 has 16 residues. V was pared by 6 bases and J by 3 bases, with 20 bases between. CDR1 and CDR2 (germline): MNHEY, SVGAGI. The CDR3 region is CASSQRFGRMDYGYTF. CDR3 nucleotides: TGTGCCAGCAGCCAAAGATTCGGGAGAATGGACTATGGCTACACCTTC.

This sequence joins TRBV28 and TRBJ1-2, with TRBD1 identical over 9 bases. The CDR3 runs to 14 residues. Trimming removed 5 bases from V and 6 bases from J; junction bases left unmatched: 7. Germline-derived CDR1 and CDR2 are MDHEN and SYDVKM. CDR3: CASSRDRDYDGYTF. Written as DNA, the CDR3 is TGTGCCAGCAGTCGGGACAGGGATTACGATGGCTACACCTTC.

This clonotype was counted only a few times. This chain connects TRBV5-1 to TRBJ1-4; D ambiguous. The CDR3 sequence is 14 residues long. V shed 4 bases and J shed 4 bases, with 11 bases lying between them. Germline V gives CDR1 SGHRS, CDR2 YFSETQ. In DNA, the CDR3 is TGCGCCAGCAGCATCCGGGCCTATAATGAAAAACTGTTTTTT. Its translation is CASSIRAYNEKLFF. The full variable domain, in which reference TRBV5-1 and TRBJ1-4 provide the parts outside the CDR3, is KAGVTQTPRYLIKTRGQQVTLSCSPISGHRSVSWYQQTPGQGLQFLFEYFSETQRNKGNFPGRFSGRQFSNSRSEMNVSTLELGDSALYLCASSIRAYNEKLFFGSGTQLSVL.

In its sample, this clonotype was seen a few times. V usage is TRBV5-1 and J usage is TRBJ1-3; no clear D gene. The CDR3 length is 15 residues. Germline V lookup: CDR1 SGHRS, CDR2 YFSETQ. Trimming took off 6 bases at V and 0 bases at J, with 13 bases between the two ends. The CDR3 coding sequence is TGCGCCAGCACCGTGGGGAGTAGCTCTGGAAACACCATATATTTT. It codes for CASTVGSSSGNTIYF.

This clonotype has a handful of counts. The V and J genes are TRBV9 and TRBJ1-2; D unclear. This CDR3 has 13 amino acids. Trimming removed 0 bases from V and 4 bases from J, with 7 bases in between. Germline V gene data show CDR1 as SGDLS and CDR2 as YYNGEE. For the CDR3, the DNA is TGTGCCAGCAGCGTAGGAGGCAGCTATGGCTACACCTTC. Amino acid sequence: CASSVGGSYGYTF.

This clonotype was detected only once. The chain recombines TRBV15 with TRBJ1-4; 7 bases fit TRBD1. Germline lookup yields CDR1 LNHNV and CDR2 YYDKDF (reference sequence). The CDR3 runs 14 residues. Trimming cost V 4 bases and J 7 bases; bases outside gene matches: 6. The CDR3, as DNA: TGTGCCACCAGCAAGTTCGGGACAGCTGAAAAACTGTTTTTT. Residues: CATSKFGTAEKLFF. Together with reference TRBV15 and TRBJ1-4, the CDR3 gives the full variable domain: DAMVIQNPRYQVTQFGKPVTLSCSQTLNHNVMYWYQQKSSQAPKLLFHYYDKDFNNEADTPDNFQSRRPNTSFCFLDIRSPGLGDTAMYLCATSKFGTAEKLFFGSGTQLSVL.

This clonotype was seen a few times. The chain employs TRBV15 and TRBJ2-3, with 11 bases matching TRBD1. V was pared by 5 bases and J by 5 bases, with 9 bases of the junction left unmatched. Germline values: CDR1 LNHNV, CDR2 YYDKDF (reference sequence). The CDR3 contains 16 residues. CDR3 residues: CATSPGQGAILDTQYF. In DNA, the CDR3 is TGTGCCACCAGCCCAGGACAGGGGGCGATTTTAGATACGCAGTATTTT.

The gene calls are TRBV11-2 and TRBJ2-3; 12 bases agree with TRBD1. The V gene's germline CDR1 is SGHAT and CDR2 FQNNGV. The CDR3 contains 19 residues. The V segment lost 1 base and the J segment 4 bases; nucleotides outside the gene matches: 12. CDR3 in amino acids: CASSLVPGQGAIVPDTQYF. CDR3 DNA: TGTGCCAGCAGCTTAGTCCCGGGACAGGGGGCGATCGTTCCAGATACGCAGTATTTT.

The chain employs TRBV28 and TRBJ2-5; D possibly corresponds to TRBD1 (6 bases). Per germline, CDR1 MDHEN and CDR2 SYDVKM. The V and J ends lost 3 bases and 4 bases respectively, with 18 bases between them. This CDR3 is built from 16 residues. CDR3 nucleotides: TGTGCCAGCAGTTTCGGACAGCGATACATCACAGAGACCCAGTACTTC. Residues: CASSFGQRYITETQYF.

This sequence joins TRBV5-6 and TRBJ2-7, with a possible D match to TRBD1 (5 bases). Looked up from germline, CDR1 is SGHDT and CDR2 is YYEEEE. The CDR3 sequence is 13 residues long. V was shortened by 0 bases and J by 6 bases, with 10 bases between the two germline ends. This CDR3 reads CASSLAVGAEQYV. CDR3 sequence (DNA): TGTGCCAGCAGCTTGGCCGTAGGGGCCGAGCAGTACGTC.

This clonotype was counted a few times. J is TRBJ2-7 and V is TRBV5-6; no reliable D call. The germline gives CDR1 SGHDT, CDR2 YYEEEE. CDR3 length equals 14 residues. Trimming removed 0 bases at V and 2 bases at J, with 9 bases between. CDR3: CASSLAVGPYEQYV. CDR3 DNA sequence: TGTGCCAGCAGCTTGGCAGTCGGTCCCTACGAGCAGTACGTC.

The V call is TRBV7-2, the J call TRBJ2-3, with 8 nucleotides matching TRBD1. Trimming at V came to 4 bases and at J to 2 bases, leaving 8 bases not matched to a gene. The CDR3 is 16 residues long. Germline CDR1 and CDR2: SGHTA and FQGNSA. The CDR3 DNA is TGTGCCAGCAGCTCGTGGACAGGGAGCTACACAGATACGCAGTATTTT. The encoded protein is CASSSWTGSYTDTQYF. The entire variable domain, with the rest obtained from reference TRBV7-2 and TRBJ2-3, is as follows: GAGVSQSPSNKVTEKGKDVELRCDPISGHTALYWYRQSLGQGLEFLIYFQGNSAPDKSGLPSDRFSAERTGGSVSTLTIQRTQQEDSAVYLCASSSWTGSYTDTQYFGPGTRLTVL.

In DNA form, the CDR3 reads TGTGCCAGCAGCTTAGAAGCGGGGGGCCAGTCGACCCAGTACTTC. Protein product: CASSLEAGGQSTQYF. The chain joins TRBV11-2 to TRBJ2-5; 9 bases are a match to TRBD2. Germline lookup yields CDR1 SGHAT and CDR2 FQNNGV. The V segment lost 0 bases and the J segment 7 bases; nucleotides outside the gene matches: 6. The CDR3 is 15 amino acids.

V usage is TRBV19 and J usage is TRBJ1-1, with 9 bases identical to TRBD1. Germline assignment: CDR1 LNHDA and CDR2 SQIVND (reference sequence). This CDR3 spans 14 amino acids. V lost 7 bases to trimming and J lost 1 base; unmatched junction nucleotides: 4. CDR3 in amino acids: CASNMDRGNTEAFF. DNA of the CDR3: TGTGCCAGTAATATGGACAGGGGGAACACTGAAGCTTTCTTT.

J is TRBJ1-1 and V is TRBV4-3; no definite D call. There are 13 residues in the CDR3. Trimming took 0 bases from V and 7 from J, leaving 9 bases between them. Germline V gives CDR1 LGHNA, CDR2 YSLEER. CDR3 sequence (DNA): TGCGCCAGCAGCCAAGATAACCGGGGTGAAGCTTTCTTT. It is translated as CASSQDNRGEAFF.

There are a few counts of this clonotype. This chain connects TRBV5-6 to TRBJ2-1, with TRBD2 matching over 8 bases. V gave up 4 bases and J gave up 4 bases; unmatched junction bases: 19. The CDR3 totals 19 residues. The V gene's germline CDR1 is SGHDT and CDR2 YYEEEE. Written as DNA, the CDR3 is TGTGCCAGCAGCCTTATTTTGGGGGGAGCGGGGGCCGAATACAATGAGCAGTTCTTC. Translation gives CASSLILGGAGAEYNEQFF.

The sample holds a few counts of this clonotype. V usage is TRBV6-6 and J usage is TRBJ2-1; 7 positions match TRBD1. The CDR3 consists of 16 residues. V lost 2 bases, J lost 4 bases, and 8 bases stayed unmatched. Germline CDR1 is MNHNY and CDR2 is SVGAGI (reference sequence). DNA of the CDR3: TGTGCCAGCAGTTACGCATTTTCGGGACAGTACAATGAGCAGTTCTTC. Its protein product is CASSYAFSGQYNEQFF.

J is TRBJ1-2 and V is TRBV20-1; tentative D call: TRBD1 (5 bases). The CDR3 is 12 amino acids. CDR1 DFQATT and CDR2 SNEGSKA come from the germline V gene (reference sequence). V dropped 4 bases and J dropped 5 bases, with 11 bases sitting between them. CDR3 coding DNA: TGCAGTGCTATCCAGGGCTCATATGGCTACACCTTC. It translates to CSAIQGSYGYTF.

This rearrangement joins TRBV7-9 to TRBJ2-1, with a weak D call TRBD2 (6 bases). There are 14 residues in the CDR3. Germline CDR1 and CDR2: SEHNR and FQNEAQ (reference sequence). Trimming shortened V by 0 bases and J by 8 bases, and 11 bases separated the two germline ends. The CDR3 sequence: CASSLAMGEDEQFF. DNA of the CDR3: TGTGCCAGCAGCTTAGCAATGGGGGAGGATGAGCAGTTCTTC.

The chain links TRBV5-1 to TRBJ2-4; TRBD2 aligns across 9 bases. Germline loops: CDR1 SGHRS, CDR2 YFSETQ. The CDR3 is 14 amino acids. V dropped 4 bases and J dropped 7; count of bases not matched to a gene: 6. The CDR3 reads CASSSSGGWNIQYF. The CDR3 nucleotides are TGCGCCAGCAGCAGTAGCGGGGGATGGAACATTCAGTACTTC.

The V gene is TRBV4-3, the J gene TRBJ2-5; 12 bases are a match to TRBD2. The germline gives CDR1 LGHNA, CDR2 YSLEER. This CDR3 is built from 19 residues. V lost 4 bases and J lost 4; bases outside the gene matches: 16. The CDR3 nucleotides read TGCGCCAGCAGCCCCCACTCATCTAGCGGGGGGGCCCTTGGAGAGACCCAGTACTTC. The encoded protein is CASSPHSSSGGALGETQYF.